A selection of T cell receptor beta chains follows, all from one sample in a study of naive and memory T cell subsets. A single record per CDR3 protein comes from TCRdb applying MiXCR to the UMI-ligation and nested PCR reads. The sample has around 160,000 distinct CDR3 sequences, 15% to 20% seen once. Source material: naive CD4+ T cells from blood. These receptors originate from a human donor in good health. Both conserved end residues are part of each CDR3. Each record gives: CDR3 protein, CDR3 DNA, V gene, D gene, J gene, clone size. D genes are given only for firm matches. Rows may omit the clone size; those that give it use once, few, many or a size class.

cdr3_aa: CASSSGQFTGELFF
cdr3_nt: TGTGCCAGCAGCTCGGGACAGTTCACCGGGGAGCTGTTTTTT
v_call: TRBV7-9
d_call: TRBD1
j_call: TRBJ2-2
clone_size: few

cdr3_aa: CASSPPGLAGPATPFF
cdr3_nt: TGTGCCAGCAGCCCCCCGGGACTAGCGGGACCGGCGACCCCGTTCTTC
v_call: TRBV7-2
d_call: TRBD2
j_call: TRBJ2-1
clone_size: NA

cdr3_aa: CASSSGRIYEQYF
cdr3_nt: TGTGCCAGCAGTTCCGGACGGATCTACGAGCAGTACTTC
v_call: TRBV3-1
d_call: NA
j_call: TRBJ2-7
clone_size: few

cdr3_aa: CSARDRVIGEQYF
cdr3_nt: TGCAGTGCCCGAGACAGGGTCATCGGGGAGCAGTACTTC
v_call: TRBV20-1
d_call: TRBD1
j_call: TRBJ2-7
clone_size: few

cdr3_aa: CASSNLGLAAWNTGELFF
cdr3_nt: TGTGCCAGCAGTAACCTAGGACTAGCGGCTTGGAACACCGGGGAGCTGTTTTTT
v_call: TRBV25-1
d_call: TRBD2
j_call: TRBJ2-2
clone_size: NA

cdr3_aa: CSVGQGLDTQYF
cdr3_nt: TGCAGCGTTGGCCAGGGGTTAGATACGCAGTATTTT
v_call: TRBV29-1
d_call: NA
j_call: TRBJ2-3
clone_size: NA

cdr3_aa: CASGPGQGPYEQYF
cdr3_nt: TGTGCCAGCGGGCCGGGACAGGGTCCCTACGAGCAGTACTTC
v_call: TRBV7-9
d_call: TRBD1
j_call: TRBJ2-7
clone_size: many

cdr3_aa: CASSLGQGITPSTDTQHF
cdr3_nt: TGTGCCAGCAGCCTAGGACAGGGAATTACTCCTAGCACAGATACGCAGCATTTT
v_call: TRBV11-3
d_call: TRBD1
j_call: TRBJ1-5
clone_size: NA

cdr3_aa: CASSLSRAQFETQYF
cdr3_nt: TGTGCCAGCAGTTTATCCAGGGCTCAATTCGAGACCCAGTACTTC
v_call: TRBV28
d_call: NA
j_call: TRBJ2-5
clone_size: few

cdr3_aa: CAWSGRWTGDQPQHF
cdr3_nt: TGTGCCTGGAGTGGCCGTTGGACAGGAGATCAGCCCCAGCATTTT
v_call: TRBV30
d_call: TRBD1
j_call: TRBJ1-5
clone_size: few

cdr3_aa: CSAMVAGSNQPQHF
cdr3_nt: TGCAGTGCTATGGTGGCAGGAAGCAATCAGCCCCAGCATTTT
v_call: TRBV20-1
d_call: NA
j_call: TRBJ1-5
clone_size: NA

cdr3_aa: CASNPTPAYANTGELFF
cdr3_nt: TGCGCCAGCAACCCAACACCAGCCTACGCGAACACCGGGGAGCTGTTTTTT
v_call: TRBV5-1
d_call: NA
j_call: TRBJ2-2
clone_size: few

cdr3_aa: CASSPEGGRNQPQHF
cdr3_nt: TGTGCCAGCAGCCCCGAGGGGGGGCGTAATCAGCCCCAGCATTTT
v_call: TRBV6-1
d_call: NA
j_call: TRBJ1-5
clone_size: many

cdr3_aa: CASSWGRSAAYNDEQFF
cdr3_nt: TGCGCCAGCAGCTGGGGTCGGTCGGCGGCCTACAATGATGAGCAGTTCTTC
v_call: TRBV5-1
d_call: NA
j_call: TRBJ2-1
clone_size: few

cdr3_aa: CASSPILGTGVPDGYTF
cdr3_nt: TGTGCCAGCTCACCTATCTTGGGGACAGGGGTCCCCGATGGCTACACCTTC
v_call: TRBV18
d_call: TRBD1
j_call: TRBJ1-2
clone_size: few

cdr3_aa: CASSSGNGGRETQYF
cdr3_nt: TGTGCCAGCAGCTCGGGGAACGGGGGAAGAGAGACCCAGTACTTC
v_call: TRBV7-9
d_call: NA
j_call: TRBJ2-5
clone_size: NA

cdr3_aa: CSARGAFNVGSYNEQFF
cdr3_nt: TGCAGTGCTAGAGGGGCCTTTAACGTGGGGTCCTACAATGAGCAGTTCTTC
v_call: TRBV20-1
d_call: NA
j_call: TRBJ2-1
clone_size: few

cdr3_aa: CSARDWQGFASNQPQHF
cdr3_nt: TGCAGTGCTAGAGACTGGCAGGGATTCGCTAGCAATCAGCCCCAGCATTTT
v_call: TRBV20-1
d_call: NA
j_call: TRBJ1-5
clone_size: NA